These 9 T cell receptor beta chains share one sample of origin, sequenced in a study of OX40 agonist ivuxolimab in advanced cancers. Libraries were prepared through the immunoSEQ multiplex PCR assay. TCRdb holds this immuneACCESS table with in-frame rearrangements only. Some clones are missing; in checked studies, unresolved V genes explain under half, and the rest has no known cause. The sample data list some 60,000 clones, and about 90% of these were observed just once. More than 13% of the sample is held by the ten biggest clonotypes. Sequencing was performed on CD4+ or CD8+ T cells sorted from blood, taken in a trial of the OX40 agonist ivuxolimab. These receptors all come from an adult with an advanced solid tumor such as melanoma, head and neck, liver or kidney cancer.

This chain joins TRBV27 and TRBJ2-3, with D perhaps matching TRBD2 (5 bases). The germline V gene encodes CDR1 MNHEY and CDR2 SMNVEV (reference sequence). Trimming stripped 5 bases from V and 4 bases from J, with 13 bases between. This CDR3 has 14 residues. CDR3 residues: CASSPTAGSDTQYF. The CDR3 DNA reads TGTGCCAGCAGTCCTACTGCGGGCTCAGATACGCAGTATTTT.

This chain joins TRBV7-2 and TRBJ2-7, with 13 nucleotides matching TRBD2. Germline loops: CDR1 SGHTA, CDR2 FQGNSA. The CDR3 has 16 residues. The V gene end was trimmed by 0 bases and the J gene end by 4 bases; junction bases not matched to a gene: 3. The CDR3 loop reads CASSLAGLAGPYEQYF. The CDR3 nucleotides are TGTGCCAGCAGCTTAGCGGGACTAGCGGGACCGTACGAGCAGTACTTC.

The rearrangement joins TRBV9 to TRBJ2-3, with D unclear. V lost 4 bases to trimming and J lost 3 bases, with 9 bases between them. This CDR3 region has 13 residues. Looked up from germline, CDR1 is SGDLS and CDR2 is YYNGEE. The CDR3: CASSFGVTDTQYF. The CDR3 DNA sequence: TGTGCCAGCAGCTTTGGGGTAACAGATACGCAGTATTTT. The full variable domain, with the rest looked up from reference TRBV9 and TRBJ2-3, is DSGVTQTPKHLITATGQRVTLRCSPRSGDLSVYWYQQSLDQGLQFLIQYYNGEERAKGNILERFSAQQFPDLHSELNLSSLELGDSALYFCASSFGVTDTQYFGPGTRLTVL.

This chain uses TRBV7-3 with TRBJ2-7, with D possibly matching TRBD1 (5 bases). CDR3 size: 13 residues. Between the trimmed V and J ends, which lost 1 base and 3 bases, there was a span of 7 bases. Germline lookup yields CDR1 SGHTA and CDR2 FQGTGA. This CDR3 is CASSLSRDYEQYF. The CDR3 region has the DNA TGTGCCAGCAGCTTAAGCAGGGACTACGAGCAGTACTTC.

This clone was found once. The CDR3 loop reads CASSNGAGGTYEQYF. Here the CDR3 DNA reads TGTGCCAGCAGCAATGGGGCAGGGGGAACCTACGAGCAGTACTTC. The chain has TRBV21-1 and TRBJ2-7; TRBD1, as called in the table, went unchecked against the DNA. TRBV21-1 is a documented pseudogene. This CDR3 has 15 residues.

This clone was detected a few times. The chain is built from TRBV6-5 and TRBJ2-5; 7 bases are a match to TRBD2. Trimming removed 6 bases from V and 5 bases from J; junction bases left unmatched: 12. In germline, CDR1 is MNHEY, CDR2 SVGAGI. This CDR3 has 15 residues. The CDR3 bases are TGTGCCAGCAGCGGGACTACCGACGGTAGGGAGACCCAGTACTTC. Translation: CASSGTTDGRETQYF.

The V gene is TRBV2, the J gene TRBJ1-1; D remains ambiguous. CDR1 is SNHLY and CDR2 is FYNNEI in the germline V gene. The CDR3 length is 13 residues. Trimming cost V 6 bases and J 0 bases, with 8 bases left between them. As DNA, the CDR3 is TGTGCCAGCAGGGATCCAGTGAACACTGAAGCTTTCTTT. Encoded protein: CASRDPVNTEAFF.

The rearrangement links TRBV23-1 to TRBJ2-2, with 8 bases lining up with TRBD1. TRBV23-1 is flagged as an ORF with uncertain function. Unmatched junction bases numbered 18, after V lost 5 bases and J lost 4 bases. The CDR3 runs to 19 residues. The CDR3 protein is CASSCPDSTGDYATGELFF. As DNA, the CDR3 is TGCGCCAGCAGTTGCCCTGATTCGACAGGGGATTATGCCACCGGGGAGCTGTTTTTT.

The chain couples TRBV28 to TRBJ1-4, with D tentatively TRBD1 (5 bases). The germline gives CDR1 MDHEN, CDR2 SYDVKM. This CDR3 is 13 amino acids long. V lost 6 bases, J lost 7 bases, and 12 bases lay in between. The CDR3 protein is CASRGPIGEKLFF. The DNA for the CDR3 is TGTGCCAGCAGGGGGCCGATAGGTGAAAAACTGTTTTTT. The entire variable domain, with the rest obtained from reference TRBV28 and TRBJ1-4, is as follows: DVKVTQSSRYLVKRTGEKVFLECVQDMDHENMFWYRQDPGLGLRLIYFSYDVKMKEKGDIPEGYSVSREKKERFSLILESASTNQTSMYLCASRGPIGEKLFFGSGTQLSVL.